This T cell receptor beta chain was profiled in a study of cytomegalovirus exposure and HLA in healthy donors. The overall study: HLA-typed donors contributed approximately 86 million unique TCRs, which were held in an early data release. Overall study findings and caveats: Productive rates of about 87% or about 30% were seen for most TCR beta V segments in an earlier analysis. A link between a missense DCLRE1C variant and TCR beta V- and J-gene trimming emerged from a later analysis.

Researchers ran the PCR with 60 Vbeta and 13 Jbeta primers. Clones were read by immunoSEQ multiplex PCR, and TCRdb kept only the in-frame ones, dropping some. The table gives fewer than 85,000 clones; the top ten clones make up approximately 4.2% of it. Every donor was a healthy person donating bone marrow. Germline CDR1 is SGDLS and CDR2 is YYNGEE. The CDR3 has 11 residues. V was cut by 3 bases and J by 13 bases, with 13 bases left in between. Details on this clone: Its antigen is still unknown.

The specimen was PBMCs. The TCR originated in a man aged 30 to 39 in good health and CMV-seronegative. The V call is TRBV9, the J call TRBJ1-1; D is possibly TRBD1 (6 bases). The CDR3 here is CASSASGTHFF. The CDR3 nucleotides read TGTGCCAGCAGCGCCTCTGGGACACATTTCTTT.